This T cell receptor beta chain was profiled in a study of blood T cell repertoires in COVID-19. Overall study context: Spain, Italy and the United States supplied samples that represented acute and convalescent COVID-19. PBMCs, B-cell-depleted T cells, or T cells provided the cDNA or gDNA that made up the material.

Per germline, CDR1 SGDLS and CDR2 YYNGEE. V dropped 2 bases and J dropped 5 bases, with 13 bases sitting between them. The CDR3 has 15 residues. Authors' data handling: It was from reference gene primer amplification that nucleated cell counts were estimated. Clones were read by immunoSEQ multiplex PCR, and TCRdb kept only the in-frame ones, dropping some. V, J and clone size are taken as reported in that table, and D and trimming were inferred from the DNA itself. The data contain about 200,000 clones, around 84% of them singletons. The chain uses TRBV9 and TRBJ2-2; TRBD2 might be the D (6 bases). Sequencing was done on a sample of peripheral blood. This receptor was taken from an elderly man with acute or convalescent COVID-19. Written as DNA, the CDR3 is TGTGCCAGCAGCGTGGAGGGACGGGGGACCGGGGAGCTGTTTTTT. Translation gives CASSVEGRGTGELFF.